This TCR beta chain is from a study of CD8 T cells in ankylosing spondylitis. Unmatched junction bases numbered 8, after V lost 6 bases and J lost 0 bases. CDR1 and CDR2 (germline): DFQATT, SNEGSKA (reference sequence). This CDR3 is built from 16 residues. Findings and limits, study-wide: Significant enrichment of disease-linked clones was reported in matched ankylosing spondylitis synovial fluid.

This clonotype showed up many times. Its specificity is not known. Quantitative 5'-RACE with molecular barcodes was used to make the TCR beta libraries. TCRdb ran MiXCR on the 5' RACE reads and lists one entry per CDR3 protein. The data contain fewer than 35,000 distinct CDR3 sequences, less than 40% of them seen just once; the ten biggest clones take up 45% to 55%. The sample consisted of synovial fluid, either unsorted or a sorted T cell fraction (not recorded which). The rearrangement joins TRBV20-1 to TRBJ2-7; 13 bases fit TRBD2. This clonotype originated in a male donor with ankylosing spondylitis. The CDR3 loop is CSATTSGRSFSYEQYF. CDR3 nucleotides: TGCAGTGCCACGACTAGCGGGAGGTCTTTCTCCTACGAGCAGTACTTC.